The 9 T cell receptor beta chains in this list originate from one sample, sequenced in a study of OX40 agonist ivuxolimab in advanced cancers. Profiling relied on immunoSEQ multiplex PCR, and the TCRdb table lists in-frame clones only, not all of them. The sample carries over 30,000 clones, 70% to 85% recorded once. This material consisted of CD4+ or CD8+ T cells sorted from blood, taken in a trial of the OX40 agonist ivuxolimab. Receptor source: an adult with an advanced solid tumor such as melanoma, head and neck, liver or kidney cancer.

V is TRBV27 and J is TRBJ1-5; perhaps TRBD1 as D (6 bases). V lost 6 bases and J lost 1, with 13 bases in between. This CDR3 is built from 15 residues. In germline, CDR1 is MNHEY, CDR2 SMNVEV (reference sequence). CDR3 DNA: TGTGCCAGCAGCCGCGGGACACCGAGCAATCAGCCCCAGCATTTT. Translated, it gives CASSRGTPSNQPQHF.

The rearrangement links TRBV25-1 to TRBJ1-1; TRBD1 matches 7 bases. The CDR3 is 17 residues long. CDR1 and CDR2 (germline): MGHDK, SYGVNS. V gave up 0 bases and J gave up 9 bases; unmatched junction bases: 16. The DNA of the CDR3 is TGTGCCAGCAGTGAATATGAGCGAGGGGGCGGACTTTATAAAGCTTTCTTT. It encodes CASSEYERGGGLYKAFF.

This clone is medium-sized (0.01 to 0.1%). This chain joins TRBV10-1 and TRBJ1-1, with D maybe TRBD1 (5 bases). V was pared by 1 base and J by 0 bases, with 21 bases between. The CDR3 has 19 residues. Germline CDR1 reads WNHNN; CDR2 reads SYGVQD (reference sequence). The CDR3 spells CASSELLAERGNMNTEAFF. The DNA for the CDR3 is TGCGCCAGCAGTGAGTTATTGGCCGAAAGGGGTAACATGAACACTGAAGCTTTCTTT.

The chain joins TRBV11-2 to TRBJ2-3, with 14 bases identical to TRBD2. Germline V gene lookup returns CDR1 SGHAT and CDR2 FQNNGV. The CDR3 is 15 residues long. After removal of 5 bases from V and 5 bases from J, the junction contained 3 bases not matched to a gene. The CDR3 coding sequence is TGTGCCAGCAGCCGAGGACTAGCGGGAGGAGATACGCAGTATTTT. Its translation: CASSRGLAGGDTQYF.

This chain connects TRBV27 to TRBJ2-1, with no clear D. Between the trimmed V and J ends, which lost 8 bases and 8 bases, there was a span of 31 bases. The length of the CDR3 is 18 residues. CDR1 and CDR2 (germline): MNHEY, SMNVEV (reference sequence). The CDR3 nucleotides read TGTGCCAGCGCAGGAATGGACGGAACACTAATGATAAGCGATGAGCAGTTCTTC. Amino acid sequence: CASAGMDGTLMISDEQFF.

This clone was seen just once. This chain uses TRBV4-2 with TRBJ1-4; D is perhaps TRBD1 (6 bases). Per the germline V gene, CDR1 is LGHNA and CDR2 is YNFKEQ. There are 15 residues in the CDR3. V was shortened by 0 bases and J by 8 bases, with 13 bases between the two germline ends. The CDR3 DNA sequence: TGTGCCAGCAGCCAAGATGGGGGGGCGCGAGAAAAACTGTTTTTT. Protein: CASSQDGGAREKLFF.

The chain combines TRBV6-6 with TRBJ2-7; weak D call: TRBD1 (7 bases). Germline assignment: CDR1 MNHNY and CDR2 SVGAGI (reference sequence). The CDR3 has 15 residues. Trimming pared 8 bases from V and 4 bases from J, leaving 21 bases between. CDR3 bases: TGTGCCAGCTCCCAGGGGGGACTGGTGGCTTACGAGCAGTACTTC. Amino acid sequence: CASSQGGLVAYEQYF.

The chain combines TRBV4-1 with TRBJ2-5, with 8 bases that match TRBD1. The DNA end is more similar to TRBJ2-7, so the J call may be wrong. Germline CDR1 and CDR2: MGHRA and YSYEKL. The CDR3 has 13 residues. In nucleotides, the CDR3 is TGCGCCAGCAGCCAGGACAGGGCCGGCGAGCAGTACTTC. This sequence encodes CASSQDRAGEQYF.

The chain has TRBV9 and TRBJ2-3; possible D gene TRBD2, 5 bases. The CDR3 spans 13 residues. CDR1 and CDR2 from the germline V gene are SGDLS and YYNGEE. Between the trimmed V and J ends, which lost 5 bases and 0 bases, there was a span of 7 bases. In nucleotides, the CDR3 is TGTGCCAGCAGTCCGGGGAGCACAGATACGCAGTATTTT. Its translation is CASSPGSTDTQYF.